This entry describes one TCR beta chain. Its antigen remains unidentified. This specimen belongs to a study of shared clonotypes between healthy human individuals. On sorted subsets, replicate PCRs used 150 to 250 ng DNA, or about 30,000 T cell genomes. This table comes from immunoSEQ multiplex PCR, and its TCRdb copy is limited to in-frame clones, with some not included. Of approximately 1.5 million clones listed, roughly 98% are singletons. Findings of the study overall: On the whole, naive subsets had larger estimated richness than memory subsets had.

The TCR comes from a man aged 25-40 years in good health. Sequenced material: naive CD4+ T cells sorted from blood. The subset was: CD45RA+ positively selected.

The CDR3 DNA is TGTGCCAGCAGTCTCTATGGACCGGCTGCCCAGCATTTT. It yields the protein CASSLYGPAAQHF. J is TRBJ1-5 and V is TRBV6-5, with D unresolved. The ends were cut back, 5 bases at V and 11 bases at J, with 16 bases in the middle. Germline-derived CDR1 and CDR2 are MNHEY and SVGAGI. This CDR3 is 13 amino acids long.